A selection of T cell receptor beta chains follows, all from one sample in a study of OX40 agonist ivuxolimab in advanced cancers. TCRdb keeps only in-frame clones here, not all; method: immunoSEQ multiplex PCR. The sample records 45,000 to 60,000 clones, approximately 85% being singletons. The sample consisted of CD4+ or CD8+ T cells sorted from blood, taken in a trial of the OX40 agonist ivuxolimab. Every receptor here comes from an adult with an advanced solid tumor such as melanoma, head and neck, liver or kidney cancer. Each CDR3 is given with its conserved first and last residue. Each record gives: J gene, D gene, CDR3 length, V gene, clone size, CDR3 protein, CDR3 DNA. The D gene is left open where the match is weak. Not every row has a clone size; where given, it reads once, few, many or a size class.

>TRBJ2-2|NA|13|TRBV30|NA
CAWFSTGAGELFF
TGTGCCTGGTTCTCGACGGGGGCCGGGGAGCTGTTTTTT
>TRBJ2-7|NA|15|TRBV7-3|NA
CASSQSGGTNYEQYF
TGTGCCAGCAGCCAATCAGGGGGGACCAACTACGAGCAGTACTTC
>TRBJ2-3|NA|14|TRBV2|NA
CASSEGSYTDTQYF
TGTGCCAGCAGTGAGGGGAGCTACACAGATACGCAGTATTTT
>TRBJ1-2|TRBD1|12|TRBV7-6|once
CASSPGTAGYTF
TGTGCCAGCAGCCCAGGGACAGCTGGCTACACCTTC
>TRBJ2-5|NA|13|TRBV19|NA
CASRIGGGETQYF
TGTGCCAGTAGAATCGGGGGTGGGGAGACCCAGTACTTC
>TRBJ2-3|TRBD1|15|TRBV11-2|NA
CASRLQGFNTDTQYF
TGTGCCAGCAGACTACAGGGGTTTAACACAGATACGCAGTATTTT
>TRBJ1-6|NA|14|TRBV5-6|NA
CASSPGRWGSPLHF
TGTGCCAGCAGCCCAGGGCGCTGGGGTTCACCCCTCCACTTT
>TRBJ1-6|TRBD1|15|TRBV10-1|NA
CASSEGTGVTSPLHF
TGCGCCAGCAGTGAGGGGACAGGGGTTACTTCACCCCTCCACTTT
>TRBJ1-1|NA|13|TRBV14|few
CASSQSWNTEAFF
TGTGCCAGCAGCCAGTCCTGGAACACTGAAGCTTTCTTT
>TRBJ2-1|TRBD2|15|TRBV7-9|NA
CASSLLAGGPSEQFF
TGTGCCAGCAGCTTACTAGCGGGAGGGCCAAGTGAGCAGTTCTTC
>TRBJ2-5|NA|13|TRBV4-1|NA
CASSQGGGETQYF
TGCGCCAGCAGCCAAGGAGGGGGAGAGACCCAGTACTTC
>TRBJ2-2|NA|14|TRBV10-3|NA
CAITSPANTGELFF
TGTGCCATCACCTCACCCGCGAACACCGGGGAGCTGTTTTTT
>TRBJ1-5|NA|15|TRBV7-2|NA
CASSRGPAGNQPQHF
TGTGCCAGCAGTCGGGGGCCCGCGGGCAATCAGCCCCAGCATTTT
>TRBJ1-1|TRBD1|15|TRBV29-1|NA
CSVEGDRVLEPEAFF
TGCAGCGTTGAAGGGGACAGGGTGCTGGAGCCTGAAGCTTTCTTT
>TRBJ2-7|NA|15|TRBV10-2|NA
CASRRGGRVSYEQYF
TGCGCCAGCCGGAGGGGTGGCAGGGTCTCCTACGAGCAGTACTTC
>TRBJ1-6|TRBD1|15|TRBV6-5|NA
CASSVDRRYNSPLHF
TGTGCCAGCAGCGTGGACAGGAGATATAATTCACCCCTCCACTTT
>TRBJ2-7|TRBD1|14|TRBV5-8|NA
CASSFRARGYEQYF
TGTGCCAGCAGCTTTCGCGCCAGGGGGTACGAGCAGTACTTC
>TRBJ2-5|NA|14|TRBV19|NA
CASSIQGFGETQYF
TGTGCCAGTAGTATACAGGGTTTTGGAGAGACCCAGTACTTC
>TRBJ2-5|NA|11|TRBV18|NA
CASSPAETQYF
TGTGCCAGCTCACCAGCGGAGACCCAGTACTTC
>TRBJ2-1|NA|16|TRBV27|NA
CASSPQVGPIYNEQFF
TGTGCCAGCAGTCCGCAGGTTGGACCTATCTACAATGAGCAGTTCTTC
>TRBJ1-1|NA|13|TRBV13|once
CASSLEGNTEAFF
TGTGCCAGCAGCTTGGAGGGGAACACTGAAGCTTTCTTT
>TRBJ1-6|NA|14|TRBV10-3|once
CASAMRGLRSPLHF
TGTGCCTCGGCAATGAGGGGGTTGCGCTCACCCCTCCACTTT
>TRBJ1-2|TRBD1|16|TRBV4-1|few
CASSPNWDRGQGGYTF
TGCGCCAGCAGCCCAAATTGGGACAGGGGGCAAGGTGGCTACACCTTC
>TRBJ1-5|TRBD1|13|TRBV6-1|NA
CASNGQGNQPQHF
TGTGCCAGCAACGGACAGGGAAATCAGCCCCAGCATTTT
>TRBJ1-5|NA|15|TRBV19|NA
CASSTTGSSNQPQHF
TGTGCCAGTAGTACGACGGGGAGTAGCAATCAGCCCCAGCATTTT
>TRBJ2-4|NA|11|TRBV7-9|NA
CASRSGGIQYF
TGTGCCAGCAGGTCAGGAGGCATTCAGTACTTC
>TRBJ2-2|TRBD1|16|TRBV9|NA
CASSTATGWNTGELFF
TGTGCCAGCAGCACGGCGACAGGGTGGAACACCGGGGAGCTGTTTTTT